This paragraph reports one T cell receptor (beta chain). Its target is not known. In TCRdb, the RT-PCR reads were re-called with MiXCR into one record per CDR3 protein. Of 600,000 to 700,000 distinct CDR3 sequences detected, 11% to 15% appear once; the ten largest clones hold about 7.4%. Germline lookup yields CDR1 LGHDT and CDR2 YNNKEL (reference sequence). The CDR3 spans 12 residues. These data originate in a study of response to subunit inactivated influenza vaccine. Study results and limitations: Authors suggested few new T cells are recruited by each seasonal influenza vaccination.

V gene TRBV3-1 combines with J gene TRBJ2-7; D perhaps matches TRBD1 (6 bases). The J call may be mistaken, given a closer DNA end match to TRBJ2-1. The sequence derives from a man aged 45-65 years who received an inactivated influenza vaccine. The sample here was PBMCs from blood, taken 14 days before vaccination. The CDR3 coding sequence is TGTGCCAGCAGACAGGGCTCCTACGAGCAGTTCTTC. It yields the protein CASRQGSYEQFF.